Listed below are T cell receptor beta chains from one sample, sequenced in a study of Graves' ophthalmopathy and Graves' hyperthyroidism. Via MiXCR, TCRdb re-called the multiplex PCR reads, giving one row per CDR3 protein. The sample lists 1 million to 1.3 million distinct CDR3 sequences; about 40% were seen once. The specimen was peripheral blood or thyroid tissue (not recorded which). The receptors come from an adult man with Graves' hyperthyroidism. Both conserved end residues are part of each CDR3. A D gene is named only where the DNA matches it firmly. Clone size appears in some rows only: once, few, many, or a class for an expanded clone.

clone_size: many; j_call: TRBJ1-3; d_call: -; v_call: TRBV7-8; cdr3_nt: TGTGCCAGCAGCGAGGACCGCGGGCAGGGCTCTGGAAACACCATATATTTT; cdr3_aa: CASSEDRGQGSGNTIYF
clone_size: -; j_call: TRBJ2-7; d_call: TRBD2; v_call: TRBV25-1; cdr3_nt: TGTGCCAGCAGTCGACTAGCGGGGGACTACGAGCAGTACTTC; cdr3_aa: CASSRLAGDYEQYF
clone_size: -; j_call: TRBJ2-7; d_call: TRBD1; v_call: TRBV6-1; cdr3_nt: TGTGCCAGCACCGGAGATCGGACAGGTTTTGTGTACGAGCAGTACTTC; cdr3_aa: CASTGDRTGFVYEQYF
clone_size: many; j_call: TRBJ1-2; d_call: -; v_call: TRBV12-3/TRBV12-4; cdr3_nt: TGTGCCAGCAGTGTCACCGGGACGCCTAACACCTTC; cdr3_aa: CASSVTGTPNTF
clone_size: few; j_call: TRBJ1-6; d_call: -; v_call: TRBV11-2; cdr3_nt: TGTGCCAGCAGCTTAGATCTGTGGGGACTAAATTCACCCCTCCACTTT; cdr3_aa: CASSLDLWGLNSPLHF
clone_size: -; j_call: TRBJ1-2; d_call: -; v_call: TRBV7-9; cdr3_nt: TGTGCCAGCAGCTTAGTACCGAGGGTTCTGGGTGGCTACACCTTC; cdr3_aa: CASSLVPRVLGGYTF
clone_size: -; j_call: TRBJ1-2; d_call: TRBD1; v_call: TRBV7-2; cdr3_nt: TGTGCCAGCAGCGTAACCGGGACAGGGGTAGGGCGGGACTATGGCTACACCTTC; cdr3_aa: CASSVTGTGVGRDYGYTF
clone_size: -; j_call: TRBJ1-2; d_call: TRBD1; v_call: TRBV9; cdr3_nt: TGTGCCAGCAGCCCGTGGACAGGGGCTAACTATGGCTACACCTTC; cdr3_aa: CASSPWTGANYGYTF
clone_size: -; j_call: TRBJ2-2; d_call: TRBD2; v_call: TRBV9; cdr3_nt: TGTGCCAGCAGCGAAGGGCTAGCGGGGAGCGGATCCGGGGAGCTGTTTTTT; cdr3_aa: CASSEGLAGSGSGELFF
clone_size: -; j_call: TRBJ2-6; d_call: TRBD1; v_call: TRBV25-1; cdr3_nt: TGTGCCAGCATGGGGGCCACCGGGACAGGGAGATCCGGGGCCAACGTCCTGACTTTC; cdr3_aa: CASMGATGTGRSGANVLTF
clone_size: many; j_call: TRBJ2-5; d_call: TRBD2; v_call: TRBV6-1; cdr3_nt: TGTGCCAGCAGTGAAGGGACTAGCCGAGAGACCCAGTACTTC; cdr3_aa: CASSEGTSRETQYF
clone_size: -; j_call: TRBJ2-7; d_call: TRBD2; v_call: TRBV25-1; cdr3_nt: TGTGCCAGCAGTGAATATGGGAGGGGCCGGACCGGGGAGCTGTACTTC; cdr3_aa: CASSEYGRGRTGELYF
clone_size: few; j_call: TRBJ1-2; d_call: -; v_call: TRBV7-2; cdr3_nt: TGTGCCAGCAGCTCCGCCGGGAAAGTTAACTATGGCTACACCTTC; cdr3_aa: CASSSAGKVNYGYTF
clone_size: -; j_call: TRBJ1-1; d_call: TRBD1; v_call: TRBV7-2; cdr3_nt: TGTGCCAGCAGTTTGGGGCAGGGGGCCGGTGAACCTTTCTTT; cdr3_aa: CASSLGQGAGEPFF
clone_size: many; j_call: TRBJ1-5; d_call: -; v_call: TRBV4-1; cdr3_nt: TGCGCCAGCAGCCAAGGGGCAGGGTACAATCAGCCCCAGCATTTT; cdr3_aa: CASSQGAGYNQPQHF
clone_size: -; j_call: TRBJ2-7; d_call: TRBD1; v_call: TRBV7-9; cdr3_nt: TGTGCCAGCAGCGCCACCGGGACAGGATACTCCTACGAGCAGTACTTC; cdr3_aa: CASSATGTGYSYEQYF
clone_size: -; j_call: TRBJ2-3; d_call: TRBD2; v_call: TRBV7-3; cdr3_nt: TGTGCCAGCAGCTCAGGACTAGCGGGAGTGTCAGATACGCAGTATTTT; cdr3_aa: CASSSGLAGVSDTQYF
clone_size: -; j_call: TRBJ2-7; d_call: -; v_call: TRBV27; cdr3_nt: TGTGCCATCGGTAGGGGGGGTGGCGAGCAGTACTTC; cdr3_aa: CAIGRGGGEQYF
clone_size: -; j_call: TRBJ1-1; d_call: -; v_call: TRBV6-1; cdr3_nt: TGTGCCAGCGTAAAAGACGTGGCGGCTGAAGCTTTCTTT; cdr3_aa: CASVKDVAAEAFF
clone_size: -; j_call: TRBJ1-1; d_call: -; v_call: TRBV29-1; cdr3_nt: TGCAGCAGTGCAGAGTCTATTATGAACACTGAAGCTTTCTTT; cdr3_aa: CSSAESIMNTEAFF
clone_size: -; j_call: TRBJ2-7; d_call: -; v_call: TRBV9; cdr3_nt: TGTGCCAGCAGTTCCCAGTATCGACCCGAGCAGTACTTC; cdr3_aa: CASSSQYRPEQYF
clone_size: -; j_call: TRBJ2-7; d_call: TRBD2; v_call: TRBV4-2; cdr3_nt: TGTGCCAGCAGCCAAGGGGCCGCGGGGGGAGGGCAGTACTTC; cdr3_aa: CASSQGAAGGGQYF
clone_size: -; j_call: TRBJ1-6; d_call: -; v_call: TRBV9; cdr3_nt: TGTGCCAACAGCGTAGGAGGGGGACGGGGATCACCCCTCCACTTT; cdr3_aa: CANSVGGGRGSPLHF
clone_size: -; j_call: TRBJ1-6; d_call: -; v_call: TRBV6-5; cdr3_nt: TGTGCCAGCAGTTCCGAGGGACTAGCGGGTGCTAATTCACCCCTCCACTTT; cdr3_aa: CASSSEGLAGANSPLHF
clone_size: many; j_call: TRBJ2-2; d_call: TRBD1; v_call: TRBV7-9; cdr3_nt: TGTGCCAGCAGCCCGCTCGGGACAGACAACACCGGGGAGCTGTTTTTT; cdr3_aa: CASSPLGTDNTGELFF
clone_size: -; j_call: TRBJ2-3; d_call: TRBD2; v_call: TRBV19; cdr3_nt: TGTGCCAGTAGATACGTCGGGGGGTTAACAGATACGCAGTATTTT; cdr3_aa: CASRYVGGLTDTQYF
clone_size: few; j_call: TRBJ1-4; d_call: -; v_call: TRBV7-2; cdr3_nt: TGTGCCAGCAGCTTGGCCTCCACTAATGAAAAACTGTTTTTT; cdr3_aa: CASSLASTNEKLFF
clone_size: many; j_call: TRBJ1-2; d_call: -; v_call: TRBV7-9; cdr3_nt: TGTGCCAGCAGCTTAGAGGGCTATGGCTACACCTTC; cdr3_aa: CASSLEGYGYTF
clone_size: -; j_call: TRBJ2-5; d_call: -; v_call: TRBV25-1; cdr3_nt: TGTGCCAGCTTAGAGTCTAGGGGCCCAGAGACCCAGTACTTC; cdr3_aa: CASLESRGPETQYF
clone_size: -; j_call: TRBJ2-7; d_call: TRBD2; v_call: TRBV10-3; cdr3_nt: TGTGCCACCGGCGGGGGGACGGGAGCCTACGAGCAGTACTTC; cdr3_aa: CATGGGTGAYEQYF